The rows below give T cell receptor beta chains drawn from one sample of a study of blood T cell repertoires in COVID-19. TCRdb's table, derived via immunoSEQ multiplex PCR, lists solely in-frame clones and lacks some. In the table there are approximately 130,000 clones, 80% to 85% of which are singletons. Sequencing used PBMCs or T cells enriched from blood (not recorded which). These receptors originate from a man under 40 who had recovered from COVID-19. CDR3s include the opening cysteine and the closing phenylalanine or tryptophan. The D gene is left open where the match is weak.

V gene,D gene,J gene,CDR3 protein
TRBV3-1/TRBV3-2,TRBD1,TRBJ1-6,CASSRRPGQGISPLHF
TRBV9,.,TRBJ2-7,CASSVARDSLEQYF
TRBV25-1,TRBD2,TRBJ2-3,CASSVGTSGTLSTDTQYF
TRBV12-3/TRBV12-4,TRBD1,TRBJ1-1,CASSTGGTEAFF
TRBV5-4,TRBD2,TRBJ2-5,CASSLGGTSGIRETQYF
TRBV6-1,TRBD1,TRBJ1-2,CASSDGQGVLVNYGYTF
TRBV4-1,TRBD1,TRBJ1-4,CASSFTTGGVSTNEKLFF
TRBV3-1/TRBV3-2,.,TRBJ2-1,CASSQGGRSSYNEQFF
TRBV2,.,TRBJ1-6,CASSEGGGQHNSPLHF
TRBV9,TRBD1,TRBJ1-3,CASSVEGAHGNTIYF
TRBV28,.,TRBJ2-5,CASSSGGQETQYF
TRBV5-1,.,TRBJ1-1,CASSPLQGNTEAFF
TRBV9,TRBD1,TRBJ1-4,CASSVEGTGLEKLFF
TRBV19,TRBD1,TRBJ1-1,CASSARTGMNTEAFF
TRBV5-7,.,TRBJ2-2,CASSFPQNTGELFF
TRBV5-6,.,TRBJ1-5,CASSLEGRPHQPQHF
TRBV30,.,TRBJ2-7,CAWSVRGGPTGHGQYF
TRBV3-1/TRBV3-2,.,TRBJ2-1,CASSQGNGGYNEQFF
TRBV29-1,TRBD2,TRBJ2-1,CSVTGTNRRDEQFF
TRBV2,TRBD1,TRBJ1-2,CASRPRQGLSYGYTF
TRBV2,.,TRBJ1-4,CASSEEGENEKLFF
TRBV6-1,.,TRBJ2-1,CASSDQRGRDEQFF
TRBV27,TRBD2,TRBJ2-3,CASNLSGGSTDTQYF
TRBV7-9,.,TRBJ1-1,CASSLDGLMNTEAFF
TRBV2,TRBD1,TRBJ1-4,CASSGDRRNEKLFF
TRBV19,TRBD2,TRBJ2-5,CASSILPLAGIETQYF
TRBV13,TRBD2,TRBJ2-1,CASSSWTSGSRYNEQFF
TRBV29-1,TRBD1,TRBJ1-1,CSVRTGGNTEAFF
TRBV6-1,.,TRBJ1-3,CASSEAHRSSGNTIYF
TRBV30,TRBD1,TRBJ1-1,CAWSDPTGGVGEAFF
TRBV28,TRBD2,TRBJ2-3,CASRGTSGKPDTQYF
TRBV7-9,TRBD1,TRBJ2-2,CASSNGTANTGELFF
TRBV9,.,TRBJ1-2,CASSVSGGRLDGYTF
TRBV11-2,.,TRBJ2-2,CASSLDRYRARDTGELFF
TRBV3-1/TRBV3-2,.,TRBJ1-2,CASSQDWRNYGYTF
TRBV5-1,TRBD1,TRBJ1-5,CASRPTRDRGYQPQHF
TRBV7-9,.,TRBJ2-7,CASSSTGRGAFEQYF
TRBV5-5,.,TRBJ2-7,CASSNRTSGYEQYF
TRBV20-1,.,TRBJ2-7,CSVGGPREQYF
TRBV2,.,TRBJ1-1,CASSEAWSTEAFF
TRBV30,TRBD2,TRBJ2-3,CAWKVAGGGDTQYF
TRBV6-4,TRBD2,TRBJ2-3,CASSDQPSGGSDTQYF
TRBV9,.,TRBJ2-3,CASSVGGRDTDTQYF
TRBV10-3,TRBD2,TRBJ2-7,CAISENDPWGPGLAGEGWDEQYF
TRBV19,TRBD1,TRBJ2-7,CASSASTGGVGARTYEQYF
TRBV11-3,.,TRBJ2-1,CASSPGMNEQFF
TRBV6-6,TRBD1,TRBJ2-7,CASSTPPGTGAYEQYF
TRBV5-5,.,TRBJ1-2,CASSLYGGDGYTF
TRBV19,TRBD1,TRBJ1-1,CASSLTGYAEAFF
TRBV4-2,TRBD2,TRBJ2-3,CASSQGSASGGADTQYF
TRBV7-9,.,TRBJ1-1,CASSLRPGNTEAFF
TRBV28,.,TRBJ1-2,CASRHRTAIDGYTF
TRBV6-1,.,TRBJ2-3,CASSEPRGADTQYF
TRBV20-1,.,TRBJ2-3,CSASGTDTQYF
TRBV5-1,TRBD2,TRBJ2-3,CASSRLSSGVTDTQYF
TRBV5-1,TRBD1,TRBJ2-5,CASSSGTGGETQYF
TRBV7-9,.,TRBJ1-5,CASLQRGPQPQHF
TRBV2,TRBD1,TRBJ2-2,CASIGQGYRAGELFF
TRBV27,TRBD2,TRBJ2-3,CASSPPAGVVDTQYF
TRBV7-2,.,TRBJ1-6,CASSFETINSPLHF